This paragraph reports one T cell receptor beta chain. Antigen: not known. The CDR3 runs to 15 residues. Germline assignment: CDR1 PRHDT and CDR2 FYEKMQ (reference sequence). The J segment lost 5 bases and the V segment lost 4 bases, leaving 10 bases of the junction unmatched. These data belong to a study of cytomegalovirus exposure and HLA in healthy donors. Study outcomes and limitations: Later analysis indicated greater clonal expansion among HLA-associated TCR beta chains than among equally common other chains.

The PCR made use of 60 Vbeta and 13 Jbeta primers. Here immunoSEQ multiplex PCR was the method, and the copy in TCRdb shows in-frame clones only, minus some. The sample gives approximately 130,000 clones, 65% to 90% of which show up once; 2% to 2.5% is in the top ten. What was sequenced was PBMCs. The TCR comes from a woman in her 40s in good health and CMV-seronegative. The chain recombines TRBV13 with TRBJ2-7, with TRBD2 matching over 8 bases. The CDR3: CASSSTGGPKNEQYF. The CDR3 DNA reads TGTGCCAGCAGCTCCACGGGGGGGCCTAAAAACGAGCAGTACTTC.